Here is one T cell receptor (beta chain) with its context. Documented time point: pre-treatment baseline. This table comes from immunoSEQ multiplex PCR, and its TCRdb copy is limited to in-frame clones, with some not included. The table records about 10,000 clones, roughly 90% of them present only once. This specimen belongs to a study of blood T cell dynamics during melanoma immunotherapy. The germline V gene encodes CDR1 SNHLY and CDR2 FYNNEI. Losses at the gene ends were 6 bases for V and 4 bases for J; bases not matched to a gene: 13. The CDR3 sequence is 17 residues long. Sequencing was performed on blood, taken from a patient treated with checkpoint blockade. This TCR derives from a human donor with melanoma. The chain joins TRBV2 to TRBJ2-2; 8 bases align to TRBD2. The CDR3 region has the DNA TGTGCCAGCAGCATGGAACGGGAGGGCTGGGGCACCGGGGAGCTGTTTTTT. This sequence encodes CASSMEREGWGTGELFF.